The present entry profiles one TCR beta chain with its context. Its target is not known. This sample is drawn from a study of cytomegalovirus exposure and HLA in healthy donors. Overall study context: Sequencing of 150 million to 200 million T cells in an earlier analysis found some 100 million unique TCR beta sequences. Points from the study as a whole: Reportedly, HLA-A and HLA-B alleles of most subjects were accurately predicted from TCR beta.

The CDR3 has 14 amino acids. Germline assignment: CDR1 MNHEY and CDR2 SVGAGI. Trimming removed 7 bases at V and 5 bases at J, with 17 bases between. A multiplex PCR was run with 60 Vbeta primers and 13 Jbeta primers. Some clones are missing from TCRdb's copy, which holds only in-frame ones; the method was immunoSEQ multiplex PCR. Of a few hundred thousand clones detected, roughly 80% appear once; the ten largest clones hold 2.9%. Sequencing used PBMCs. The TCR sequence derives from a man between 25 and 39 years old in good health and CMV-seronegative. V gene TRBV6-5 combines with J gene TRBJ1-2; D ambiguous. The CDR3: CASIPGGRHYGYTF. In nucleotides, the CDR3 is TGTGCCAGCATCCCCGGTGGAAGACATTATGGCTACACCTTC.